Each of the 10 T cell receptor beta chains below was sequenced from the same sample in a study of blood T cell repertoires in COVID-19 (dated by TCRdb to 2019 to 2021). Library generation was performed with the immunoSEQ multiplex PCR assay. Not all clones reach the TCRdb copy of this immuneACCESS table, which keeps in-frame sequences only. Checked studies attribute under half of the gap to unresolved V genes and leave the rest unexplained. This sample comprises about 120,000 clones, around 87% of them detected only once. The top ten constitute 25% to 30% of the sample. Sequenced: peripheral blood. These receptor sequences come from a woman aged 70-85 years with acute or convalescent COVID-19.

The V gene is TRBV11-2, the J gene TRBJ2-7, with TRBD1 matching over 7 bases. Per germline, CDR1 SGHAT and CDR2 FQNNGV. Unmatched junction bases numbered 5, after V lost 0 bases and J lost 3 bases. This CDR3 comprises 15 residues. CDR3 in DNA: TGTGCCAGCAGCTTAGAGTGGGACAGATTCTACGAGCAGTACTTC. Residues: CASSLEWDRFYEQYF.

The rearrangement links TRBV11-2 to TRBJ2-1; 12 bases match TRBD2. CDR1 is SGHAT, CDR2 FQNNGV, per germline. Trimming at V came to 5 bases and at J to 8 bases, leaving 7 bases not matched to a gene. The CDR3 has 15 amino acids. This chain's CDR3 is CASSPASGGGHEQFF. The CDR3 DNA follows: TGTGCCAGCAGCCCAGCTAGCGGGGGGGGTCATGAGCAGTTCTTC.

This clone was detected only once. Other DNA sequences in the same sample also yield this CDR3. The chain employs TRBV30 and TRBJ1-1; no definite D call. This CDR3 comprises 12 residues. V lost 2 bases and J 2 bases, leaving 6 bases between the germline ends. Germline V gene data show CDR1 as GTSNPN and CDR2 as SVGIG (reference sequence). The CDR3 sequence: CAWSHSNTEAFF. The CDR3 nucleotides read TGTGCCTGGAGTCACAGCAACACTGAAGCTTTCTTT.

The gene calls are TRBV11-2 and TRBJ1-1; 8 bases are a match to TRBD1. Germline assignment: CDR1 SGHAT and CDR2 FQNNGV. The J segment lost 5 bases and the V segment lost 2 bases, leaving 13 bases of the junction unmatched. CDR3 length: 17 residues. The CDR3 is CASSLINRGERRTEAFF. The DNA of the CDR3 is TGTGCCAGCAGCTTAATCAACAGGGGGGAAAGGAGAACTGAAGCTTTCTTT.

V gene TRBV5-1 combines with J gene TRBJ2-1, with 9 bases fitting TRBD2. J was trimmed by 0 bases and V by 0 bases; bases with no gene match: 10. Germline CDR1 SGHRS, CDR2 YFSETQ. The CDR3 covers 19 residues. The CDR3 loop is CASSLALAGPANSYNEQFF. The DNA of the CDR3 is TGCGCCAGCAGCTTGGCCCTAGCGGGGCCTGCCAACTCCTACAATGAGCAGTTCTTC.

This chain joins TRBV2 and TRBJ2-7; D possibly corresponds to TRBD1 (6 bases). Germline CDR1 is SNHLY and CDR2 is FYNNEI. V was clipped by 4 bases and J by 0 bases, with 10 bases between them. There are 14 residues in the CDR3. The CDR3 sequence: CASSVRTASYEQYF. The CDR3 DNA sequence: TGTGCCAGCAGTGTACGGACAGCCTCCTACGAGCAGTACTTC.

The V and J genes are TRBV6-5 and TRBJ1-5, with D tentatively TRBD1 (5 bases). This CDR3 region has 12 residues. Germline V gene sequence: CDR1 MNHEY, CDR2 SVGAGI. Trimming removed 7 bases at V and 9 bases at J, with 13 bases between. The CDR3 coding sequence is TGTGCCAGCACTAGGGGAGGGTCGCCCCAGCATTTT. This translates into CASTRGGSPQHF.

This chain joins TRBV7-8 and TRBJ2-1; 10 bases are a match to TRBD2. J gave up 5 bases and V 2 bases, and 6 bases lay outside the gene matches. Germline V gene lookup returns CDR1 SGHVS and CDR2 FQNEAQ. The CDR3 extends over 16 amino acids. CDR3 DNA sequence: TGTGCCAGCAGCTTACTAGCGGGGGCCATAGACAATGAGCAGTTCTTC. Amino acids: CASSLLAGAIDNEQFF.

The chain combines TRBV28 with TRBJ1-1; D is perhaps TRBD1 (5 bases). The CDR3 covers 15 residues. The germline gives CDR1 MDHEN, CDR2 SYDVKM. The V and J ends lost 7 bases and 4 bases respectively, with 19 bases between them. CDR3 protein: CASIGAGDLSTEAFF. CDR3 sequence (DNA): TGTGCCAGCATTGGGGCGGGGGATTTAAGCACTGAAGCTTTCTTT.

This sequence joins TRBV14 and TRBJ1-6, with D perhaps TRBD1 (5 bases). CDR1 is SGHDN, CDR2 FVKESK, per germline. The CDR3 totals 16 residues. The ends were cut back, 3 bases at V and 0 bases at J, with 9 bases in the middle. CDR3 in amino acids: CASSHGDSSYNSPLHF. Written as DNA, the CDR3 is TGTGCCAGCAGCCATGGCGACAGCTCCTATAATTCACCCCTCCACTTT. Complete variable domain (other parts from reference TRBV14 and TRBJ1-6): EAGVTQFPSHSVIEKGQTVTLRCDPISGHDNLYWYRRVMGKEIKFLLHFVKESKQDESGMPNNRFLAERTGGTYSTLKVQPAELEDSGVYFCASSHGDSSYNSPLHFGNGTRLTVT.